These 8 T cell receptor beta chains originate from one sample sequenced in a study of OX40 agonist ivuxolimab in advanced cancers. Profiling relied on immunoSEQ multiplex PCR, and the TCRdb table lists in-frame clones only, not all of them. The data show 9,500 to 14,000 clones, about 85% seen once. Sequencing was performed on CD4+ or CD8+ T cells sorted from blood, taken in a trial of the OX40 agonist ivuxolimab. These receptors all come from an adult with an advanced solid tumor such as melanoma, head and neck, liver or kidney cancer.

The chain couples TRBV2 to TRBJ2-5; a weak D match, TRBD1 (6 bases). CDR1 and CDR2 from the germline V gene are SNHLY and FYNNEI. This CDR3 spans 16 amino acids. V was trimmed by 1 base and J by 4 bases, leaving 16 bases between them. The CDR3 sequence: CASSEVMGAYGETQYF. The CDR3 coding sequence is TGTGCCAGCAGTGAAGTTATGGGGGCGTATGGAGAGACCCAGTACTTC.

This chain links TRBV28 with TRBJ1-2, with 9 nucleotides matching TRBD1. This CDR3 is built from 16 residues. Trimming took 4 bases from V and 4 from J; bases not matched to a gene: 10. Germline assignment: CDR1 MDHEN and CDR2 SYDVKM. The CDR3 reads CASSSNRGDRVYGYTF. In DNA, the CDR3 is TGTGCCAGCAGTTCAAATAGGGGGGACAGGGTCTATGGCTACACCTTC.

The gene calls are TRBV7-9 and TRBJ1-1; no clear D gene. The germline V gene encodes CDR1 SEHNR and CDR2 FQNEAQ (reference sequence). The V end was cut by 1 base, the J end by 3 bases, with 3 bases between. The CDR3 is 12 amino acids. CDR3 in DNA: TGTGCCAGCAGCTTAGGCTACACTGAAGCTTTCTTT. Amino acids: CASSLGYTEAFF.

The chain joins TRBV4-1 to TRBJ2-5, with D possibly TRBD1 on 5 matching bases. V was cut by 2 bases and J by 2 bases, with 12 bases left in between. Per germline, CDR1 MGHRA and CDR2 YSYEKL. This CDR3 is 15 amino acids long. The CDR3 nucleotides are TGCGCCAGCAGCCAATTAGGACGGACACAAGAGACCCAGTACTTC. Protein: CASSQLGRTQETQYF.

V and J are TRBV7-9 and TRBJ2-7, with D perhaps matching TRBD1 (6 bases). Trimming cost V 7 bases and J 3 bases, with 10 bases left between them. CDR3 length equals 12 residues. Looked up from germline, CDR1 is SEHNR and CDR2 is FQNEAQ (reference sequence). The CDR3 reads CASTDRIYEQYF. The CDR3 nucleotides are TGTGCCAGCACCGACAGGATCTACGAGCAGTACTTC.

The rearrangement uses TRBV7-9 and TRBJ2-1; 11 positions agree with TRBD2. Germline-derived CDR1 and CDR2 are SEHNR and FQNEAQ (reference sequence). The CDR3 is 18 amino acids. Trimming removed 1 base from V and 3 bases from J; junction bases left unmatched: 8. The CDR3 reads CASSLDEASGGYYNEQFF. The CDR3 DNA is TGTGCCAGCAGCTTAGATGAGGCTAGCGGGGGGTACTACAATGAGCAGTTCTTC. Complete variable domain (other parts from reference TRBV7-9 and TRBJ2-1): DTGVSQNPRHKITKRGQNVTFRCDPISEHNRLYWYRQTLGQGPEFLTYFQNEAQLEKSRLLSDRFSAERPKGSFSTLEIQRTEQGDSAMYLCASSLDEASGGYYNEQFFGPGTRLTVL.

V usage is TRBV4-1 and J usage is TRBJ2-2; the D is unclear. The CDR3 consists of 13 residues. Germline loops: CDR1 MGHRA, CDR2 YSYEKL. Trimming shortened V by 6 bases and J by 5 bases, and 10 bases separated the two germline ends. CDR3 nucleotides: TGCGCCAGCAGACTGGGTCAAACCGGGGAGCTGTTTTTT. It encodes CASRLGQTGELFF.

The chain employs TRBV9 and TRBJ1-1; the D gene is possibly TRBD1 (6 bases). CDR1 SGDLS and CDR2 YYNGEE come from the germline V gene. The CDR3 contains 15 residues. Trimming removed 5 bases from V and 10 bases from J, with 24 bases in between. The CDR3, as DNA: TGTGCCAGCAGTCCGACCGGGGGGCCCCTCGCCTTAGCTTTCTTT. As protein: CASSPTGGPLALAFF.